The 21 T cell receptor beta chains below were found in one sample sequenced in a study of blood T cell repertoires in COVID-19. Some clones are missing from TCRdb's copy, which holds only in-frame ones; the method was immunoSEQ multiplex PCR. Of 380,000 or so clones listed, about 90% are singletons. The sequencing sample was made of PBMCs or T cells enriched from blood (not recorded which). All receptors derive from a man between 25 and 39 years old who had recovered from COVID-19.

V gene TRBV6-4 combines with J gene TRBJ1-6; 9 bases fit TRBD1. CDR1 and CDR2 from the germline V gene are MRHNA and SNTAGT. V lost 6 bases to trimming and J lost 9 bases; unmatched junction nucleotides: 6. The CDR3 is 14 residues long. The CDR3 region is CASRGQGDASPLHF. DNA for the CDR3: TGTGCCAGCAGGGGACAGGGTGATGCTTCACCCCTCCACTTT.

The chain has TRBV6-2 or TRBV6-3 and TRBJ1-5; D remains ambiguous. V lost 4 bases to trimming and J lost 6 bases, with 22 bases between them. The CDR3 is 17 amino acids. Germline CDR1 reads MNHEY; CDR2 reads SVGEGT. The CDR3 DNA follows: TGTGCCAGCAGTTTATTTCCAGAGGTGAGGCTCGGTCAGCCCCAGCATTTT. Amino acid sequence: CASSLFPEVRLGQPQHF.

The chain is built from TRBV6-5 and TRBJ1-2, with D uncertain. The CDR3 is 14 amino acids. CDR1 and CDR2 (germline): MNHEY, SVGAGI. Deletions cut 6 bases from V and 0 bases from J, with 11 bases between. The CDR3 DNA reads as TGTGCCAGCAGACCGACGGAGGCTAACTATGGCTACACCTTC. Translation: CASRPTEANYGYTF.

V gene TRBV10-3 combines with J gene TRBJ2-2, with 8 nucleotides matching TRBD2. Germline CDR1 and CDR2: ENHRY and SYGVKD. J gave up 8 bases and V 6 bases, and 8 bases lay outside the gene matches. CDR3 size: 14 residues. The CDR3 loop is CAIRRVLAEGELFF. CDR3 DNA: TGTGCCATCAGAAGAGTACTAGCGGAGGGGGAGCTGTTTTTT.

The V gene is TRBV7-9, the J gene TRBJ1-6, with 9 bases fitting TRBD1. This CDR3 comprises 15 residues. V lost 5 bases, J lost 4 bases, and 3 bases stayed unmatched. Germline assignment: CDR1 SEHNR and CDR2 FQNEAQ (reference sequence). CDR3 bases: TGTGCCAGCAGCAAAGACAGGGGGTATAATTCACCCCTCCACTTT. The encoded protein is CASSKDRGYNSPLHF.

The chain recombines TRBV10-2 with TRBJ2-1; possibly TRBD2 for D (7 bases). Germline CDR1 WSHSY, CDR2 SAAADI. V was pared by 7 bases and J by 7 bases, with 14 bases between. The CDR3 is 13 residues long. The DNA of the CDR3 is TGCGCCAGCAACCCAAGGGGGGGGAATGAGCAGTTCTTC. Encoded protein: CASNPRGGNEQFF.

The CDR3 reads CAWGWGSPDTQYF. The CDR3 nucleotides are TGTGCCTGGGGCTGGGGCAGCCCAGATACGCAGTATTTT. This sequence joins TRBV30 and TRBJ2-3; a possible D gene is TRBD1 (5 bases). Trimming shortened V by 5 bases and J by 4 bases, and 13 bases separated the two germline ends. The CDR3 covers 13 residues. Germline V gene lookup returns CDR1 GTSNPN and CDR2 SVGIG (reference sequence).

CDR3 residues: CASRGEVEAFF. The CDR3 DNA sequence: TGTGCCAGCAGGGGGGAGGTTGAAGCTTTCTTT. V is TRBV7-9 and J is TRBJ1-1, with D maybe TRBD1 (5 bases). V dropped 6 bases and J dropped 7 bases, with 9 bases sitting between them. CDR3 length: 11 residues. Germline CDR1 and CDR2: SEHNR and FQNEAQ (reference sequence).

The rearrangement links TRBV7-3 to TRBJ2-5; 9 bases are shared with TRBD2. CDR1 is SGHTA, CDR2 FQGTGA, per germline. The ends lost 0 bases at V and 5 bases at J; junction bases unmatched: 10. The CDR3 runs 17 residues. CDR3 sequence (DNA): TGTGCCAGCAGCTTAACAGGCGGGGGGGCCTGGTTCGAGACCCAGTACTTC. Protein product: CASSLTGGGAWFETQYF.

This chain connects TRBV10-3 to TRBJ1-3, with 7 bases identical to TRBD1. The CDR3 sequence is 16 residues long. The germline gives CDR1 ENHRY, CDR2 SYGVKD. V lost 1 base to trimming and J lost 0 bases; unmatched junction nucleotides: 3. The CDR3 is CAISELGTASGNTIYF. CDR3 DNA sequence: TGTGCCATCAGTGAGTTGGGGACAGCCTCTGGAAACACCATATATTTT.

The table lists this clone with a count of one. V usage is TRBV18 and J usage is TRBJ1-1; tentative D call: TRBD1 (5 bases). Per germline, CDR1 KGHSH and CDR2 LQKENI. This CDR3 comprises 15 residues. With 3 bases removed from V and 4 bases from J, the gap between germline ends came to 15 bases. CDR3 residues: CASSPNFQGGTEAFF. The CDR3 coding sequence is TGTGCCAGCTCACCGAATTTTCAGGGAGGCACTGAAGCTTTCTTT.

This chain connects TRBV5-6 to TRBJ2-5; maybe TRBD1 (5 bases). The V and J ends lost 2 bases and 2 bases respectively, with 19 bases between them. Germline CDR1 SGHDT, CDR2 YYEEEE. CDR3 size: 17 residues. This chain's CDR3 is CASSLDLDRALQETQYF. CDR3 coding DNA: TGTGCCAGCAGCTTAGACCTCGACAGAGCCCTTCAAGAGACCCAGTACTTC.

The V call is TRBV6-5, the J call TRBJ2-3; tentative D call: TRBD1 (6 bases). Germline CDR1 is MNHEY and CDR2 is SVGAGI. The CDR3 consists of 15 residues. The V end was cut by 2 bases, the J end by 1 base, with 10 bases between. The CDR3 bases are TGTGCCAGCAGTTACAGCAGGGGTGGCACAGATACGCAGTATTTT. Its protein product is CASSYSRGGTDTQYF.

The chain employs TRBV5-1 and TRBJ2-7; 12 bases map to TRBD1. This CDR3 has 15 amino acids. CDR1 is SGHRS and CDR2 is YFSETQ in the germline V gene. Trimming removed 6 bases from V and 3 bases from J; junction bases left unmatched: 7. The CDR3 protein is CASKGTGGADYEQYF. CDR3 bases: TGCGCCAGCAAAGGGACAGGGGGCGCCGACTACGAGCAGTACTTC.

The CDR3 sequence is CASSPRLTGKYEQYF. CDR3 DNA: TGTGCCAGCAGTCCGCGATTGACAGGGAAGTACGAGCAGTACTTC. The chain employs TRBV2 and TRBJ2-7, with 7 positions matching TRBD1. Germline V CDR1 and CDR2: SNHLY, FYNNEI. This CDR3 has 15 residues. V gave up 5 bases and J gave up 4 bases; unmatched junction bases: 11.

This clone has a single count. This specimen includes other DNA sequences encoding the same CDR3. V usage is TRBV5-1 and J usage is TRBJ2-1; maybe TRBD1 (5 bases). The CDR3 has 14 residues. CDR1 SGHRS and CDR2 YFSETQ come from the germline V gene. Trimming took off 4 bases at V and 0 bases at J, with 8 bases between the two ends. The CDR3 protein is CASSLDSSYNEQFF. CDR3 nucleotide sequence: TGCGCCAGCAGCCTAGACAGCTCCTACAATGAGCAGTTCTTC.

This clone was seen only a few times. The chain carries TRBV5-6 and TRBJ2-1; the match to TRBD2 covers 8 bases. V gave up 2 bases and J gave up 4 bases; unmatched junction bases: 8. This CDR3 region has 16 residues. In germline, CDR1 is SGHDT, CDR2 YYEEEE. The CDR3 region is CASSLNGGLAYNEQFF. CDR3 DNA: TGTGCCAGCAGCTTAAACGGAGGACTAGCATACAATGAGCAGTTCTTC.

The V gene is TRBV6-6, the J gene TRBJ1-2; TRBD1 is a possible D gene (6 bases). The CDR3 loop spans 14 amino acids. Germline-derived CDR1 and CDR2 are MNHNY and SVGAGI (reference sequence). Trimming took off 7 bases at V and 8 bases at J, with 20 bases between the two ends. CDR3 nucleotide sequence: TGTGCCAGCACCCGAGGGGGGGAGATTTCGGGCTACACCTTC. Its translation: CASTRGGEISGYTF.

About this clone: Other nucleotide sequences in the sample specify the same CDR3. This rearrangement joins TRBV3-1 (or the pseudogene TRBV3-2) to TRBJ1-1; a weak D match, TRBD1 (6 bases). Germline CDR1 is LGHDT and CDR2 is YNNKEL (reference sequence). CDR3 length equals 14 residues. V gave up 2 bases and J gave up 1 base, with 8 bases separating them. Here the CDR3 reads CASSQLQGNTEAFF. CDR3 DNA sequence: TGTGCCAGCAGCCAATTACAGGGGAACACTGAAGCTTTCTTT.

This chain joins TRBV11-3 and TRBJ1-2; D is ambiguous. The CDR3 is 12 amino acids. Trimming pared 7 bases from V and 6 bases from J, leaving 12 bases between. Germline lookup yields CDR1 SGHNT and CDR2 YENEEA. In DNA, the CDR3 is TGTGCCAGCATAAACACACGGGATGGCTACACCTTC. Amino acid sequence: CASINTRDGYTF.

J is TRBJ2-3 and V is TRBV18, with 7 bases aligning to TRBD2. Germline trimming cut 1 base from V and 1 base from J; bases unmatched to any gene: 2. Germline CDR1 and CDR2: KGHSH and LQKENI. The CDR3 runs 15 residues. CDR3 amino acids: CASSPLSGGTDTQYF. The CDR3, as DNA: TGTGCCAGCTCACCACTGAGCGGGGGCACAGATACGCAGTATTTT. Together with reference TRBV18 and TRBJ2-3, the CDR3 gives the full variable domain: NAGVMQNPRHLVRRRGQEARLRCSPMKGHSHVYWYRQLPEEGLKFMVYLQKENIIDESGMPKERFSAEFPKEGPSILRIQQVVRGDSAAYFCASSPLSGGTDTQYFGPGTRLTVL.